The clone carrying this T cell receptor beta chain was seen many times. The source of the sample is a study of T-cell reconstitution after alpha-beta-depleted transplantation in children. The CDR3 has 12 residues. Germline V CDR1 and CDR2: SGHKS, YYEKEE (reference sequence). V lost 5 bases, J lost 3 bases, and 6 bases lay in between. Unique molecular identifiers were built into the TCRbeta library. TCRdb independently ran MiXCR on the PCR reads; one entry per CDR3 protein. This sample has 250,000 to 300,000 distinct CDR3 sequences; 9.9% occur once, and the top ten carry around 10%. This receptor was obtained from a human donor who donated a stem cell graft to a child with SCID. Sequences were derived from PBMCs from the stem cell graft donor, sampled from the stem cell graft. The V gene is TRBV5-5, the J gene TRBJ2-1; no definite D call. As DNA, the CDR3 is TGTGCCAGCAGTCAAATCTACAATGAGCAGTTCTTC. Translated, it gives CASSQIYNEQFF.